What follows describes a single T cell receptor (beta chain). Generated by immunoSEQ multiplex PCR, the TCRdb table keeps only in-frame clones and is missing some. The data hold roughly 1.5 million clones, with nearly 99% observed a single time. V trimming: 5 bases; J trimming: 7 bases; junction bases outside the gene matches: 20. From germline, CDR1 is SGHTA and CDR2 FQGNSA. The CDR3 sequence is 19 residues long. This record belongs to a study of shared clonotypes between healthy human individuals. V is TRBV7-2 and J is TRBJ2-7; 13 nucleotides line up with TRBD2. The sequence came from a man under 40 in good health. Sequencing was carried out using naive CD4+ T cells sorted from blood. Described subset: CD45RA+ positively selected. The CDR3 DNA reads TGTGCCAGCAGCATATTATCCCGTGGAGGACTAGCGGGAGTGAGGGAGCAGTACTTC. Translation: CASSILSRGGLAGVREQYF.